The 17 T cell receptor beta chains listed next were all sequenced from one sample in a study of response to subunit inactivated influenza vaccine. TCRdb used MiXCR to reprocess the RT-PCR reads, holding one entry per CDR3 protein. Of about 300,000 distinct CDR3 sequences listed, around 20% are singletons. Sequenced here: PBMCs from blood, sampled less than 22 months after vaccination. The receptors stem from a man between 50 and 75 years old who received an inactivated influenza vaccine.

This clonotype was recorded a few times. This chain connects TRBV4-2 to TRBJ2-1, with TRBD2 matching over 13 bases. There are 20 residues in the CDR3. Germline CDR1 LGHNA, CDR2 YNFKEQ. Trimming at V came to 1 base and at J to 7 bases, leaving 16 bases not matched to a gene. CDR3 bases: TGTGCCAGCAGCCAAGTAGGAACTAGCGGGGGGGCCCGGGAGTTAAATGAGCAGTTCTTC. Its translation is CASSQVGTSGGARELNEQFF.

The sample holds a few counts of this clonotype. The J gene is TRBJ1-5, the V gene TRBV3-1; no reliable D call. V was shortened by 1 base and J by 4 bases, with 11 bases between the two germline ends. CDR1 and CDR2 from the germline V gene are LGHDT and YNNKEL (reference sequence). There are 15 residues in the CDR3. Here the CDR3 reads CASSQGGQENQPQHF. The CDR3 DNA reads TGTGCCAGCAGCCAAGGTGGGCAGGAGAATCAGCCCCAGCATTTT.

This clonotype was counted only a few times. The J gene is TRBJ1-5, the V gene TRBV4-3; D perhaps matches TRBD1 (5 bases). Germline values: CDR1 LGHNA, CDR2 YSLEER. The CDR3 contains 15 residues. Trimming left V 0 bases short and J 10 bases short, with 16 bases between. The CDR3 reads CASSQDEGPRGPQHF. For the CDR3, the DNA is TGCGCCAGCAGCCAAGATGAGGGGCCCCGTGGACCCCAGCATTTT.

The gene calls are TRBV10-3 and TRBJ1-2, with D maybe TRBD1 (6 bases). V was cut by 10 bases and J by 0 bases, with 15 bases left in between. The CDR3 contains 14 residues. The germline gives CDR1 ENHRY, CDR2 SYGVKD. CDR3 nucleotides: TGTGCCACCTACAGGGACGGCGCTAACTATGGCTACACCTTC. It yields the protein CATYRDGANYGYTF.

This clonotype came up a few times. The CDR3 region has the DNA TGTGCCAGCAGCGCGCTCCAGGGTGAAGGCTACACCTTC. Its translation: CASSALQGEGYTF. This rearrangement joins TRBV9 to TRBJ1-2; D might be TRBD1 (5 bases). In germline, CDR1 is SGDLS, CDR2 YYNGEE. The V end was cut by 3 bases, the J end by 8 bases, with 14 bases between. The CDR3 totals 13 residues.

The chain joins TRBV25-1 to TRBJ1-1; weak D call: TRBD1 (5 bases). This CDR3 spans 14 amino acids. The V end lost 6 bases, the J end lost 0 bases, and 11 bases lay between the germline ends. Germline CDR1 MGHDK, CDR2 SYGVNS. In DNA, the CDR3 is TGTGCCAGCAGCCCGGGACTCCTGAACACTGAAGCTTTCTTT. Translated, it gives CASSPGLLNTEAFF.

This chain uses TRBV7-9 with TRBJ2-2; 9 positions agree with TRBD1. The V and J ends lost 1 base and 3 bases, in that order; junction bases with no gene match: 6. Germline CDR1 SEHNR, CDR2 FQNEAQ (reference sequence). The CDR3 runs to 17 residues. The CDR3 coding sequence is TGTGCCAGCAGCTTAGGAACCGGGACAGGGTACACCGGGGAGCTGTTTTTT. Translation: CASSLGTGTGYTGELFF. The variable domain in full, with the rest retrieved from reference TRBV7-9 and TRBJ2-2, is DTGVSQNPRHKITKRGQNVTFRCDPISEHNRLYWYRQTLGQGPEFLTYFQNEAQLEKSRLLSDRFSAERPKGSFSTLEIQRTEQGDSAMYLCASSLGTGTGYTGELFFGEGSRLTVL.

This clonotype turned up a few times. CDR3 sequence reads: CASSPWYTYNEQFF. CDR3 bases: TGTGCCAGCAGCCCCTGGTATACCTACAATGAGCAGTTCTTC. The chain has TRBV5-5 and TRBJ2-1, with D hard to call. The CDR3 length is 14 residues. The V end was cut by 4 bases, the J end by 2 bases, with 10 bases between. The V gene's germline CDR1 is SGHKS and CDR2 YYEKEE (reference sequence).

The rearrangement links TRBV6-5 to TRBJ2-1, with 8 bases fitting TRBD2. The germline CDR1 and CDR2 sequences are MNHEY and SVGAGI. This CDR3 region has 16 residues. V was clipped by 2 bases and J by 0 bases; unmatched bases: 3. The CDR3 DNA is TGTGCCAGCAGTTACGGCGGGGGGAGCTCCTACAATGAGCAGTTCTTC. This gives the protein CASSYGGGSSYNEQFF.

This clonotype was observed at least ten times. The chain combines TRBV2 with TRBJ1-1; D uncertain. The germline V gene has CDR1 SNHLY and CDR2 FYNNEI. There are 13 residues in the CDR3. Trimming took off 6 bases at V and 4 bases at J, with 12 bases between the two ends. The CDR3 DNA reads TGTGCCAGCAGAGAGGCCCCGAGCACTGAAGCTTTCTTT. It yields the protein CASREAPSTEAFF.

The V gene is TRBV5-5, the J gene TRBJ2-1; 8 nucleotides agree with TRBD2. V lost 1 base and J lost 8; bases outside the gene matches: 5. The V gene's germline CDR1 is SGHKS and CDR2 YYEKEE (reference sequence). CDR3 length: 14 residues. The CDR3 DNA sequence: TGTGCCAGCAGCTTGATAGCGGGAAAGCATGAGCAGTTCTTC. It codes for CASSLIAGKHEQFF.

This chain joins TRBV27 and TRBJ2-2; 7 bases map to TRBD1. J lost 5 bases, V lost 6 bases, and 6 bases had no gene match. Germline V CDR1 and CDR2: MNHEY, SMNVEV (reference sequence). This CDR3 comprises 14 residues. The CDR3 nucleotides are TGTGCCAGCAGGAAGACAGGGACAACCGGGGAGCTGTTTTTT. Its protein product is CASRKTGTTGELFF.

This clonotype was counted at least ten times. This sequence joins TRBV7-9 and TRBJ1-6; D is undetermined. The CDR3 runs 17 residues. CDR1 is SEHNR and CDR2 is FQNEAQ in the germline V gene (reference sequence). V lost 4 bases to trimming and J lost 8 bases, with 21 bases between them. CDR3 amino acids: CASSSKLGREGHSPLHF. CDR3 nucleotides: TGTGCCAGCAGCTCCAAACTCGGGAGGGAGGGTCATTCACCCCTCCACTTT.

V usage is TRBV10-1 and J usage is TRBJ2-5; D possibly corresponds to TRBD2 (6 bases). Trimming stripped 3 bases from V and 4 bases from J, with 15 bases between. From germline, CDR1 is WNHNN and CDR2 SYGVQD (reference sequence). The CDR3 is 15 residues long. This chain's CDR3 is CASSENRGTAETQYF. In DNA, the CDR3 is TGCGCCAGCAGTGAAAACCGGGGGACGGCAGAGACCCAGTACTTC.

This clonotype was recorded a few times. The rearrangement joins TRBV5-1 to TRBJ1-3; D ambiguous. The germline V and J ends were trimmed by 1 base and 0 bases, with 5 bases remaining between them. This CDR3 region has 14 residues. CDR1 and CDR2 from the germline V gene are SGHRS and YFSETQ. CDR3 nucleotides: TGCGCCAGCAGCTTGAGTCTCTCTGGAAACACCATATATTTT. Translation gives CASSLSLSGNTIYF.

The gene calls are TRBV23-1 and TRBJ1-6; 11 bases map to TRBD1. TRBV23-1 is marked as an open reading frame, function uncertain. This CDR3 has 16 amino acids. V gave up 3 bases and J gave up 6 bases; unmatched junction bases: 4. In DNA, the CDR3 is TGCGCCAGCAGTCAGAAGGGACAGGGGGTTAATTCACCCCTCCACTTT. Its translation is CASSQKGQGVNSPLHF.

This clonotype has just a few counts. The V and J genes are TRBV20-1 and TRBJ2-1; D is possibly TRBD2 (6 bases). V lost 6 bases and J 6 bases, leaving 15 bases between the germline ends. The V gene's germline CDR1 is DFQATT and CDR2 SNEGSKA (reference sequence). CDR3 length: 13 residues. The CDR3 here is CSASPGGPNEQFF. CDR3 nucleotide sequence: TGCAGTGCCAGCCCCGGGGGTCCCAATGAGCAGTTCTTC.